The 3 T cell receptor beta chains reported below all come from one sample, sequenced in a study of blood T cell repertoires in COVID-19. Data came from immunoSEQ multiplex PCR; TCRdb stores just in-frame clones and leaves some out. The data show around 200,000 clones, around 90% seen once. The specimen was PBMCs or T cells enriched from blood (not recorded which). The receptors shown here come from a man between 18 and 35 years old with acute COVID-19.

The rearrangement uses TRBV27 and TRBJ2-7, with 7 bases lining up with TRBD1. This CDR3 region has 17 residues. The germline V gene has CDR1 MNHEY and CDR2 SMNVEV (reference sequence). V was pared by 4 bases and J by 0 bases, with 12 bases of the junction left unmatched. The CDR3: CASSSRLSDRSSYEQYF. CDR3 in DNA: TGTGCCAGCAGTTCTCGACTCTCGGACAGGAGCTCCTACGAGCAGTACTTC.

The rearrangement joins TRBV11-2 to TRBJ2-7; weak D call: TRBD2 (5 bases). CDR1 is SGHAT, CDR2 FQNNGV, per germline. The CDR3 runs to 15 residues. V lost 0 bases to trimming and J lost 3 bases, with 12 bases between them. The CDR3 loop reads CASSLDRGSSYEQYF. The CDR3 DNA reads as TGTGCCAGCAGCTTAGACCGCGGGTCCAGCTACGAGCAGTACTTC. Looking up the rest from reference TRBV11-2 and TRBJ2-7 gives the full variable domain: EAGVAQSPRYKIIEKRQSVAFWCNPISGHATLYWYQQILGQGPKLLIQFQNNGVVDDSQLPKDRFSAERLKGVDSTLKIQPAKLEDSAVYLCASSLDRGSSYEQYFGPGTRLTVT.

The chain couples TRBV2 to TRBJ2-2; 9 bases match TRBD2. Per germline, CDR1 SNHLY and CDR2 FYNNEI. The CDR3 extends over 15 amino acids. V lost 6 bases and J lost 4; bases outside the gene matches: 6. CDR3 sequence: CASSAGLAPTGELFF. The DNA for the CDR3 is TGTGCCAGCAGCGCGGGACTAGCCCCCACCGGGGAGCTGTTTTTT.